This entry lists 28 T cell receptor beta chains sequenced from one sample in a study of blood T cell repertoires in COVID-19. TCRdb keeps only in-frame clones here, not all; method: immunoSEQ multiplex PCR. The repertoire holds over 200,000 clones, with 75% to 90% as singletons. Input material: PBMCs or T cells enriched from blood (not recorded which). These receptors were taken from a woman under 40 who had been exposed to COVID-19.

The V gene is TRBV3-1 (or the pseudogene TRBV3-2), the J gene TRBJ1-1; maybe TRBD1 (6 bases). Germline values: CDR1 LGHDT, CDR2 YNNKEL (reference sequence). This CDR3 is 13 amino acids long. Trimming cost V 2 bases and J 6 bases, with 10 bases left between them. As DNA, the CDR3 is TGTGCCAGCAGCCAACAGGGGTGGGCTGAAGCTTTCTTT. As protein: CASSQQGWAEAFF.

This clone was detected ten times or more. The chain links TRBV6-5 to TRBJ1-2; possibly TRBD1 for D (5 bases). Trimming removed 4 bases at V and 7 bases at J, with 16 bases between. Germline-derived CDR1 and CDR2 are MNHEY and SVGAGI. CDR3 length: 14 residues. CDR3 sequence (DNA): TGTGCCAGCAGTTCCCGGCCGTACGGGGGTGGCTACACCTTC. Protein product: CASSSRPYGGGYTF.

The chain is built from TRBV7-9 and TRBJ2-7; 13 bases map to TRBD2. The V gene end was trimmed by 6 bases and the J gene end by 3 bases; junction bases not matched to a gene: 5. The CDR3 consists of 15 residues. Per germline, CDR1 SEHNR and CDR2 FQNEAQ (reference sequence). The CDR3 DNA follows: TGTGCCAGCAGTTCACTAGCGGGAGGGGGCTACGAGCAGTACTTC. Its translation is CASSSLAGGGYEQYF.

This chain uses TRBV5-5 with TRBJ2-7; no definite D call. Trimming stripped 3 bases from V and 0 bases from J, with 4 bases between. The germline V gene has CDR1 SGHKS and CDR2 YYEKEE (reference sequence). The CDR3 extends over 12 amino acids. The CDR3 DNA sequence: TGTGCCAGCAGCTCCATCTCCTACGAGCAGTACTTC. Residues: CASSSISYEQYF. Complete variable domain (other parts from reference TRBV5-5 and TRBJ2-7): DAGVTQSPTHLIKTRGQQVTLRCSPISGHKSVSWYQQVLGQGPQFIFQYYEKEERGRGNFPDRFSARQFPNYSSELNVNALLLGDSALYLCASSSISYEQYFGPGTRLTVT.

The chain links TRBV19 to TRBJ2-1; TRBD1 might be the D (5 bases). Germline V gene sequence: CDR1 LNHDA, CDR2 SQIVND (reference sequence). V lost 3 bases, J lost 4 bases, and 16 bases lay in between. This CDR3 is 16 amino acids long. CDR3 nucleotide sequence: TGTGCCAGTAGTATCCCCCCTGGGCAGGGATACAATGAGCAGTTCTTC. It specifies CASSIPPGQGYNEQFF.

This chain links TRBV7-2 with TRBJ2-2, with 7 bases that match TRBD1. Germline V gene sequence: CDR1 SGHTA, CDR2 FQGNSA. The J segment lost 7 bases and the V segment lost 7 bases, leaving 12 bases of the junction unmatched. The CDR3 covers 15 residues. The CDR3 reads CASTTGTVVSGELFF. CDR3 coding DNA: TGTGCCAGCACAACCGGGACAGTTGTCAGCGGGGAGCTGTTTTTT.

The chain has TRBV9 and TRBJ2-1, with 7 positions matching TRBD1. CDR1 and CDR2 from the germline V gene are SGDLS and YYNGEE. Trimming removed 4 bases from V and 1 base from J; junction bases left unmatched: 11. The CDR3 is 17 amino acids. CDR3 protein: CASSPRARQGSYNEQFF. In nucleotides, the CDR3 is TGTGCCAGCAGCCCTAGGGCTAGACAGGGATCCTACAATGAGCAGTTCTTC. The variable domain in full, with the rest retrieved from reference TRBV9 and TRBJ2-1, is DSGVTQTPKHLITATGQRVTLRCSPRSGDLSVYWYQQSLDQGLQFLIQYYNGEERAKGNILERFSAQQFPDLHSELNLSSLELGDSALYFCASSPRARQGSYNEQFFGPGTRLTVL.

This clone came up once. The chain carries TRBV13 and TRBJ2-2; TRBD1 aligns across 8 bases. The CDR3 is made up of 18 amino acids. J gave up 4 bases and V 6 bases, and 16 bases lay outside the gene matches. From germline, CDR1 is PRHDT and CDR2 FYEKMQ (reference sequence). CDR3 DNA: TGTGCCAGCAGTTCTATCGACAGGGGTGTCTATGGCACCGGGGAGCTGTTTTTT. This sequence encodes CASSSIDRGVYGTGELFF.

The J gene is TRBJ2-3, the V gene TRBV10-3; D may be TRBD1 (6 bases). CDR3 size: 14 residues. Trimming pared 2 bases from V and 2 bases from J, leaving 8 bases between. From germline, CDR1 is ENHRY and CDR2 SYGVKD. CDR3 residues: CAISEGGATDTQYF. In nucleotides, the CDR3 is TGTGCCATCAGTGAGGGGGGCGCCACAGATACGCAGTATTTT.

The V gene is TRBV5-1, the J gene TRBJ1-1; D uncertain. The CDR3 extends over 16 amino acids. V gave up 0 bases and J gave up 2 bases, with 14 bases separating them. Per the germline V gene, CDR1 is SGHRS and CDR2 is YFSETQ. CDR3 sequence reads: CASSLARGIRNTEAFF. CDR3 DNA sequence: TGCGCCAGCAGCTTGGCCCGCGGTATCAGAAACACTGAAGCTTTCTTT.

This chain links TRBV28 with TRBJ1-2; a weak D match, TRBD1 (5 bases). CDR1 and CDR2 from the germline V gene are MDHEN and SYDVKM. CDR3 length: 14 residues. Trimming took off 6 bases at V and 4 bases at J, with 15 bases between the two ends. CDR3 residues: CASSYLGVGYGYTF. For the CDR3, the DNA is TGTGCCAGCAGCTACCTAGGGGTCGGCTATGGCTACACCTTC.

About this clone itself: A far more abundant clone sits one base away, making this likely a read error. The genes are TRBV7-9 and TRBJ2-1, with 12 bases matching TRBD2. The trim removed 2 bases at V and 4 bases at J, leaving 0 bases unmatched. The CDR3 runs 15 residues. Germline CDR1 and CDR2: SEHNR and FQNEAQ (reference sequence). The CDR3 region has the DNA TGTGCCAGCAGCTTAACTAGCGGGAGGTACAATGAGCAGTTCTTC. Residues: CASSLTSGRYNEQFF.

This chain joins TRBV6-5 and TRBJ2-7; possible D gene TRBD2, 5 bases. V was pared by 6 bases and J by 9 bases, with 18 bases between. CDR1 and CDR2 (germline): MNHEY, SVGAGI. The CDR3 is 13 residues long. As DNA, the CDR3 is TGTGCCAGCAGCCAAGCGGATCAACCACGGCAGTACTTC. Protein: CASSQADQPRQYF.

The chain recombines TRBV7-9 with TRBJ2-5; 7 bases are a match to TRBD2. The CDR3 extends over 15 amino acids. CDR1 SEHNR and CDR2 FQNEAQ come from the germline V gene (reference sequence). V gave up 1 base and J gave up 2 bases; unmatched junction bases: 4. CDR3 DNA: TGTGCCAGCAGCTTAGAACTAGCGCAGCAAGAGACCCAGTACTTC. It translates to CASSLELAQQETQYF.

This clone was recorded once. V usage is TRBV4-1 and J usage is TRBJ1-5; D is uncertain. Germline loops: CDR1 MGHRA, CDR2 YSYEKL. CDR3 length: 16 amino acids. V lost 1 base, J lost 0 bases, and 10 bases lay in between. CDR3 amino acids: CASSQGAVYSNQPQHF. DNA for the CDR3: TGCGCCAGCAGCCAAGGGGCCGTGTATAGCAATCAGCCCCAGCATTTT.

J is TRBJ1-5 and V is TRBV24-1; TRBD1 might be the D (5 bases). Germline V lookup: CDR1 KGHDR, CDR2 SFDVKD. The CDR3 is made up of 17 amino acids. Trimming removed 3 bases from V and 2 bases from J, with 16 bases in between. The CDR3 DNA is TGTGCCACCAGTGATAATACAGGCAGGGCGGGCAATCAGCCCCAGCATTTT. Translating it yields CATSDNTGRAGNQPQHF.

This chain uses TRBV19 with TRBJ1-5; D remains ambiguous. Germline CDR1 LNHDA, CDR2 SQIVND (reference sequence). Deletions cut 3 bases from V and 6 bases from J, with 9 bases between. The CDR3 loop spans 13 amino acids. CDR3: CASSISPSQPQHF. CDR3 nucleotide sequence: TGTGCCAGTAGTATCAGTCCCAGTCAGCCCCAGCATTTT.

This clone turned up a few times. This rearrangement joins TRBV7-2 to TRBJ2-1; D remains ambiguous. Trimming stripped 1 base from V and 0 bases from J, with 13 bases between. The CDR3 extends over 17 amino acids. CDR1 SGHTA and CDR2 FQGNSA come from the germline V gene. CDR3 region: CASSLEEWRPSYNEQFF. The CDR3 DNA reads TGTGCCAGCAGCTTAGAGGAGTGGCGGCCCTCCTACAATGAGCAGTTCTTC.

This rearrangement joins TRBV6-6 to TRBJ1-6, with D hard to call. The CDR3 covers 14 residues. V was trimmed by 5 bases and J by 7 bases, leaving 12 bases between them. From germline, CDR1 is MNHNY and CDR2 SVGAGI (reference sequence). CDR3 region: CASSNGVSNSPLHF. The CDR3 coding sequence is TGTGCCAGCAGTAACGGGGTATCCAATTCACCCCTCCACTTT.

This rearrangement joins TRBV15 to TRBJ1-1, with D perhaps TRBD1 (5 bases). From germline, CDR1 is LNHNV and CDR2 YYDKDF (reference sequence). The V end was cut by 1 base, the J end by 6 bases, with 12 bases between. This CDR3 has 14 residues. CDR3 in DNA: TGTGCCACCAGCAGAGCGGGGGGTCGATCTGAAGCTTTCTTT. This gives the protein CATSRAGGRSEAFF.

This chain uses TRBV2 with TRBJ2-1, with 11 bases that match TRBD2. V lost 2 bases to trimming and J lost 6 bases; unmatched junction nucleotides: 9. Germline V CDR1 and CDR2: SNHLY, FYNNEI. This CDR3 has 17 residues. CDR3 amino acids: CASSERGLAGGGNEQFF. In nucleotides, the CDR3 is TGTGCCAGCAGTGAAAGGGGTCTAGCGGGAGGAGGCAATGAGCAGTTCTTC.

CDR3 DNA: TGTGCCAGCAGCTTGGGGACACCGAGCTCTGGGGCCAACGTCCTGACTTTC. It yields the protein CASSLGTPSSGANVLTF. The V and J genes are TRBV7-2 and TRBJ2-6; TRBD1 might be the D (6 bases). The germline CDR1 and CDR2 sequences are SGHTA and FQGNSA. CDR3 length: 17 amino acids. Between the trimmed V and J ends, which lost 3 bases and 0 bases, there was a span of 12 bases.

The V and J genes are TRBV11-3 and TRBJ2-1; 11 bases match TRBD2. V lost 4 bases and J lost 4; bases outside the gene matches: 9. This CDR3 region has 17 residues. The germline gives CDR1 SGHNT, CDR2 YENEEA. The CDR3 DNA sequence: TGTGCCAGCAGCTCCTATACCGGGACTAGCGGTTACAATGAGCAGTTCTTC. It is translated as CASSSYTGTSGYNEQFF.

V gene TRBV7-9 combines with J gene TRBJ1-2, with a possible D match to TRBD1 (6 bases). This CDR3 has 16 residues. Per germline, CDR1 SEHNR and CDR2 FQNEAQ (reference sequence). Trimming cost V 0 bases and J 6 bases, with 17 bases left between them. CDR3 protein: CASSLATDSATNGYTF. Here the CDR3 DNA reads TGTGCCAGCAGCTTAGCCACGGACAGTGCGACGAATGGCTACACCTTC.

In this sample, this clone turned up once. The rearrangement uses TRBV5-4 and TRBJ2-7; D possibly corresponds to TRBD1 (6 bases). Trimming stripped 4 bases from V and 6 bases from J, with 14 bases between. The CDR3 has 13 amino acids. From germline, CDR1 is SGHNT and CDR2 YYREEE (reference sequence). The CDR3 DNA reads TGTGCCAGCAGCGTGGACAGCCTCGGCGAGCAGTACTTC. It is translated as CASSVDSLGEQYF.

This chain uses TRBV11-2 with TRBJ2-7; 11 bases match TRBD2. V gave up 4 bases and J gave up 3 bases; unmatched junction bases: 5. This CDR3 spans 15 amino acids. In germline, CDR1 is SGHAT, CDR2 FQNNGV. CDR3: CASSSTSGSFYEQYF. CDR3 bases: TGTGCCAGCAGCTCAACTAGCGGGAGTTTCTACGAGCAGTACTTC. Supplemented by reference TRBV11-2 and TRBJ2-7, the full variable domain reads EAGVAQSPRYKIIEKRQSVAFWCNPISGHATLYWYQQILGQGPKLLIQFQNNGVVDDSQLPKDRFSAERLKGVDSTLKIQPAKLEDSAVYLCASSSTSGSFYEQYFGPGTRLTVT.

The V and J genes are TRBV27 and TRBJ1-6; D is perhaps TRBD1 (5 bases). Germline lookup yields CDR1 MNHEY and CDR2 SMNVEV (reference sequence). The CDR3 is 14 amino acids. V was shortened by 3 bases and J by 6 bases, with 9 bases between the two germline ends. CDR3 in amino acids: CASSFTGVNSPLHF. In DNA, the CDR3 is TGTGCCAGCAGTTTCACAGGCGTTAATTCACCCCTCCACTTT.

The chain couples TRBV15 to TRBJ2-4, with 8 nucleotides matching TRBD1. Unmatched junction bases numbered 6, after V lost 5 bases and J lost 3 bases. The CDR3 spans 15 residues. Germline V CDR1 and CDR2: LNHNV, YYDKDF (reference sequence). CDR3 sequence: CATSLFTGGKNIQYF. The CDR3 DNA reads as TGTGCCACCAGCTTATTCACAGGGGGCAAAAACATTCAGTACTTC.